The 30 T cell receptor beta chains presented below share a single source sample, sequenced in a study of blood T cell repertoires in COVID-19. Profiling relied on immunoSEQ multiplex PCR, and the TCRdb table lists in-frame clones only, not all of them. The sample contains roughly 54,000 clones, about 90% of which appear only once. Material: peripheral blood. Receptors originate from a woman aged 55-69 years with active or convalescent COVID-19.

This chain uses TRBV29-1 with TRBJ2-3; TRBD2 aligns across 12 bases. Germline CDR1 and CDR2: SQVTM and ANQGSEA. This CDR3 comprises 15 residues. The ends lost 5 bases at V and 6 bases at J; junction bases unmatched: 9. CDR3 DNA: TGCAGCGTTCCGGGGACTAGCGGGCCCTGGGATACGCAGTATTTT. It yields the protein CSVPGTSGPWDTQYF.

The chain employs TRBV10-3 and TRBJ1-5; D not certain. Per the germline V gene, CDR1 is ENHRY and CDR2 is SYGVKD. The CDR3 extends over 15 amino acids. With 3 bases removed from V and 0 bases from J, the gap between germline ends came to 9 bases. The CDR3 bases are TGTGCCATCAGTGAATCCGAGGGTAGCAATCAGCCCCAGCATTTT. Translation: CAISESEGSNQPQHF.

The chain carries TRBV30 and TRBJ1-2; TRBD1 aligns across 8 bases. CDR3 length equals 10 residues. Germline CDR1 is GTSNPN and CDR2 is SVGIG (reference sequence). V lost 8 bases, J lost 14 bases, and 10 bases stayed unmatched. CDR3 DNA: TGTGCCCCTTTCAGGACAGGGCTAACCTTC. This translates into CAPFRTGLTF.

The chain has TRBV27 and TRBJ1-2; 8 bases line up with TRBD1. Germline V gene data show CDR1 as MNHEY and CDR2 as SMNVEV (reference sequence). The junction had 3 bases not matched to a gene; V was cut back by 3 bases and J by 3 bases. The CDR3 covers 14 residues. CDR3 nucleotides: TGTGCCAGCAGTTTGTCAGGGGGCCACTATGGCTACACCTTC. Translated: CASSLSGGHYGYTF.

This clone was seen a single time. This chain joins TRBV6-5 and TRBJ2-2; D unclear. The germline V and J ends were trimmed by 8 bases and 6 bases, with 13 bases remaining between them. The CDR3 loop spans 13 amino acids. The germline V gene encodes CDR1 MNHEY and CDR2 SVGAGI. Here the CDR3 reads CASQRHTAGELFF. The CDR3, as DNA: TGTGCCAGCCAGAGACACACAGCCGGGGAGCTGTTTTTT.

This clone was seen once. V is TRBV28 and J is TRBJ2-7; maybe TRBD1 (6 bases). V gave up 6 bases and J gave up 5 bases, with 20 bases separating them. CDR1 is MDHEN and CDR2 is SYDVKM in the germline V gene. The CDR3 covers 15 residues. The CDR3 region is CASRPPQGNVHEQYF. DNA for the CDR3: TGTGCCAGCAGGCCCCCGCAGGGGAACGTGCACGAGCAGTACTTC.

This clone has just a few counts. The V call is TRBV13, the J call TRBJ1-6; 7 bases are a match to TRBD1. CDR3 length: 16 residues. CDR1 is PRHDT, CDR2 FYEKMQ, per germline (reference sequence). Trimming removed 0 bases from V and 7 bases from J; junction bases left unmatched: 6. The CDR3 sequence is CASSLGPGRGNSPLHF. The CDR3, as DNA: TGTGCCAGCAGCTTAGGCCCGGGCAGGGGGAATTCACCCCTCCACTTT.

The V gene is TRBV7-9, the J gene TRBJ1-1, with a tentative D call TRBD1 (5 bases). Germline V gene data show CDR1 as SEHNR and CDR2 as FQNEAQ (reference sequence). The CDR3 is 13 residues long. Trimming took off 2 bases at V and 7 bases at J, with 11 bases between the two ends. CDR3 amino acids: CASSLPLTDEAFF. CDR3 in DNA: TGTGCCAGCAGCTTACCGTTGACAGATGAAGCTTTCTTT.

This chain uses TRBV9 with TRBJ2-1; TRBD2 might be the D (6 bases). Germline values: CDR1 SGDLS, CDR2 YYNGEE. V was clipped by 0 bases and J by 0 bases, with 10 bases between them. This CDR3 region has 16 residues. CDR3 loop: CASSVDSGSSYNEQFF. CDR3 in DNA: TGTGCCAGCAGCGTAGATAGCGGTAGCTCCTACAATGAGCAGTTCTTC.

The rearrangement joins TRBV10-3 to TRBJ2-7; 11 bases map to TRBD2. This CDR3 is built from 14 residues. Germline CDR1 and CDR2: ENHRY and SYGVKD. V shed 7 bases, J shed 2 bases, and the junction held 4 bases outside the gene matches. CDR3 sequence reads: CAIKAGLAAYEQYF. The CDR3 bases are TGTGCCATCAAGGCGGGACTAGCGGCCTACGAGCAGTACTTC.

The J gene is TRBJ2-3, the V gene TRBV24-1; TRBD2 agrees at 9 bases. Germline lookup yields CDR1 KGHDR and CDR2 SFDVKD. The V segment lost 3 bases and the J segment 2 bases; nucleotides outside the gene matches: 5. CDR3 size: 16 residues. The DNA of the CDR3 is TGTGCCACCAGTGATGCGAGCGGGAGGCCCACAGATACGCAGTATTTT. This gives the protein CATSDASGRPTDTQYF.

This clone was detected only once. The CDR3 DNA follows: TGTGCCAGCAGCCGACCTGACATGAACACTGAAGCTTTCTTT. Its translation: CASSRPDMNTEAFF. This sequence joins TRBV2 and TRBJ1-1, with no clear D. V lost 6 bases, J lost 0 bases, and 11 bases lay in between. Germline V lookup: CDR1 SNHLY, CDR2 FYNNEI. There are 14 residues in the CDR3.

V gene TRBV5-4 combines with J gene TRBJ2-3; 14 positions agree with TRBD2. V gave up 2 bases and J gave up 4 bases; unmatched junction bases: 3. Germline-derived CDR1 and CDR2 are SGHNT and YYREEE (reference sequence). This CDR3 is built from 16 residues. The CDR3 DNA is TGTGCCAGCAGCTTACCGGGACTAGCGGGAGCAGATACGCAGTATTTT. Its translation is CASSLPGLAGADTQYF.

This clone showed up just once. J is TRBJ2-7 and V is TRBV28; 8 nucleotides align to TRBD2. CDR3 length equals 14 residues. Trimming at V came to 6 bases and at J to 2 bases, leaving 6 bases not matched to a gene. The germline V gene encodes CDR1 MDHEN and CDR2 SYDVKM. CDR3 loop: CASRVAGPAYEQYF. In nucleotides, the CDR3 is TGTGCCAGCAGGGTAGCGGGACCGGCCTACGAGCAGTACTTC.

The chain couples TRBV5-1 to TRBJ2-5, with no clear D. V lost 3 bases, J lost 2 bases, and 8 bases lay in between. Looked up from germline, CDR1 is SGHRS and CDR2 is YFSETQ. This CDR3 contains 13 residues. This chain's CDR3 is CASSYALQETQYF. CDR3 coding DNA: TGCGCCAGCAGCTACGCGCTTCAAGAGACCCAGTACTTC.

V usage is TRBV28 and J usage is TRBJ1-1, with TRBD1 matching 9 bases. The V segment lost 4 bases and the J segment 5 bases; nucleotides outside the gene matches: 8. Germline-derived CDR1 and CDR2 are MDHEN and SYDVKM. The CDR3 totals 15 residues. CDR3 sequence: CASSSLADRGTEAFF. CDR3 bases: TGTGCCAGCAGTTCCCTGGCGGACAGGGGAACTGAAGCTTTCTTT. The complete variable domain, with remaining parts taken from reference TRBV28 and TRBJ1-1, reads DVKVTQSSRYLVKRTGEKVFLECVQDMDHENMFWYRQDPGLGLRLIYFSYDVKMKEKGDIPEGYSVSREKKERFSLILESASTNQTSMYLCASSSLADRGTEAFFGQGTRLTVV.

The chain carries TRBV2 and TRBJ1-1; 7 bases agree with TRBD1. V trimming: 2 bases; J trimming: 1 base; junction bases outside the gene matches: 4. The germline V gene has CDR1 SNHLY and CDR2 FYNNEI. The CDR3 has 15 amino acids. The CDR3 coding sequence is TGTGCCAGCAGTGAATTTCGACAGGGGAACACTGAAGCTTTCTTT. It yields the protein CASSEFRQGNTEAFF.

The J gene is TRBJ1-6, the V gene TRBV2; D unclear. CDR1 and CDR2 (germline): SNHLY, FYNNEI. The CDR3 covers 14 residues. Trimming removed 4 bases at V and 6 bases at J, with 10 bases between. In DNA form, the CDR3 reads TGTGCCAGCAGTGTCACACAGATTAATTCACCCCTCCACTTT. This codes for CASSVTQINSPLHF.

The chain recombines TRBV5-6 with TRBJ2-1, with a possible D match to TRBD2 (6 bases). Germline CDR1 reads SGHDT; CDR2 reads YYEEEE. V lost 0 bases and J lost 1, with 11 bases in between. The CDR3 has 16 amino acids. The CDR3 DNA follows: TGTGCCAGCAGCTTGGGAGGGAGGAATTCCTACAATGAGCAGTTCTTC. It is translated as CASSLGGRNSYNEQFF.

This clone appeared a few times. The V gene is TRBV30, the J gene TRBJ1-3; the D gene is possibly TRBD1 (5 bases). This CDR3 is built from 17 residues. Looked up from germline, CDR1 is GTSNPN and CDR2 is SVGIG (reference sequence). V was shortened by 2 bases and J by 1 base, with 18 bases between the two germline ends. The CDR3 DNA reads as TGTGCCTGGAGTCCCCTGGGGGGGGTTCTATCTGGAAACACCATATATTTT. As protein: CAWSPLGGVLSGNTIYF.

V and J are TRBV30 and TRBJ2-3, with TRBD1 matching 9 bases. The germline V gene has CDR1 GTSNPN and CDR2 SVGIG (reference sequence). The trim removed 2 bases at V and 3 bases at J, leaving 15 bases unmatched. The CDR3 sequence is 18 residues long. The CDR3, as DNA: TGTGCCTGGAGTCGGCATCGGACTACAGGGGGCTTGACAGATACGCAGTATTTT. As protein: CAWSRHRTTGGLTDTQYF. The entire variable domain, with the rest obtained from reference TRBV30 and TRBJ2-3, is as follows: SQTIHQWPATLVQPVGSPLSLECTVEGTSNPNLYWYRQAAGRGLQLLFYSVGIGQISSEVPQNLSASRPQDRQFILSSKKLLLSDSGFYLCAWSRHRTTGGLTDTQYFGPGTRLTVL.

The table lists this clone with a few counts. The chain couples TRBV25-1 to TRBJ1-1, with 9 nucleotides matching TRBD1. V was pared by 3 bases and J by 7 bases, with 6 bases of the junction left unmatched. CDR1 is MGHDK and CDR2 is SYGVNS in the germline V gene. CDR3 size: 14 residues. The CDR3 nucleotides read TGTGCCAGCAGTGACGACAGGGGGTGGTATGAAGCTTTCTTT. As protein: CASSDDRGWYEAFF.

V and J are TRBV5-1 and TRBJ2-3, with 7 bases lining up with TRBD2. CDR1 is SGHRS, CDR2 YFSETQ, per germline. The CDR3 is made up of 13 amino acids. V shed 4 bases, J shed 1 base, and the junction held 0 bases outside the gene matches. For the CDR3, the DNA is TGCGCCAGCAGCGCGGGAGGCACAGATACGCAGTATTTT. This gives the protein CASSAGGTDTQYF.

A single count supports this clone. This chain links TRBV2 with TRBJ1-5, with D unresolved. Looked up from germline, CDR1 is SNHLY and CDR2 is FYNNEI. The ends were cut back, 8 bases at V and 4 bases at J, with 6 bases in the middle. This CDR3 region has 11 residues. The CDR3 bases are TGTGCCAGCCTCCTGAATCAGCCCCAGCATTTT. This sequence encodes CASLLNQPQHF. Variable domain in full (rest from reference TRBV2 and TRBJ1-5): EPEVTQTPSHQVTQMGQEVILRCVPISNHLYFYWYRQILGQKVEFLVSFYNNEISEKSEIFDDQFSVERPDGSNFTLKIRSTKLEDSAMYFCASLLNQPQHFGDGTRLSIL.

The chain employs TRBV18 and TRBJ2-2; D perhaps matches TRBD2 (6 bases). Germline values: CDR1 KGHSH, CDR2 LQKENI. The CDR3 has 16 amino acids. V was shortened by 3 bases and J by 5 bases, with 16 bases between the two germline ends. The DNA of the CDR3 is TGTGCCAGCTCACCGAGCTTAGAACTAGCAACCGGGGAGCTGTTTTTT. Protein: CASSPSLELATGELFF.

The chain combines TRBV27 with TRBJ2-7; weak D call: TRBD1 (6 bases). Per germline, CDR1 MNHEY and CDR2 SMNVEV (reference sequence). The CDR3 spans 15 residues. Deletions cut 2 bases from V and 2 bases from J, with 13 bases between. The CDR3 DNA follows: TGTGCCAGCAGTTTAGGGGGCGCAAAGCCCTACGAGCAGTACTTC. It codes for CASSLGGAKPYEQYF.

The chain combines TRBV14 with TRBJ2-7, with D perhaps matching TRBD1 (7 bases). Germline values: CDR1 SGHDN, CDR2 FVKESK. The CDR3 sequence is 14 residues long. V was clipped by 2 bases and J by 7 bases, with 15 bases between them. CDR3 amino acids: CASSQRRGRGEQYF. In DNA, the CDR3 is TGTGCCAGCAGCCAAAGGAGGGGGCGCGGGGAGCAGTACTTC.

Here the CDR3 reads CASSLGLGLAGSEQFF. The CDR3 region has the DNA TGCGCCAGCAGCTTGGGCCTAGGACTAGCGGGTAGTGAGCAGTTCTTC. This rearrangement joins TRBV5-1 to TRBJ2-1; TRBD2 aligns across 11 bases. Germline V gives CDR1 SGHRS, CDR2 YFSETQ. The V gene end was trimmed by 0 bases and the J gene end by 9 bases; junction bases not matched to a gene: 8. The CDR3 spans 16 residues.

This clone appeared a single time. The chain combines TRBV6-5 with TRBJ1-1; D perhaps matches TRBD1 (6 bases). V was shortened by 9 bases and J by 0 bases, with 14 bases between the two germline ends. The CDR3 spans 14 residues. Looked up from germline, CDR1 is MNHEY and CDR2 is SVGAGI. This CDR3 reads CASQQGPMNTEAFF. DNA for the CDR3: TGTGCCAGTCAACAGGGACCCATGAACACTGAAGCTTTCTTT.

This clone showed up just once. The chain recombines TRBV2 with TRBJ1-5; TRBD1 aligns across 10 bases. J gave up 5 bases and V 5 bases, and 6 bases lay outside the gene matches. Germline CDR1 SNHLY, CDR2 FYNNEI. This CDR3 region has 15 residues. The CDR3 coding sequence is TGTGCCAGCAGTTATGACAGGGGGCGGGATCAGCCCCAGCATTTT. Protein product: CASSYDRGRDQPQHF.